The following is a TCR beta chain sequence with its context. The data were taken from a study of blood T cell repertoires in COVID-19. Germline CDR1 reads LGHNA; CDR2 reads YSLEER. The CDR3 length is 20 residues. The V end lost 0 bases, the J end lost 0 bases, and 18 bases lay between the germline ends. Clones were read by immunoSEQ multiplex PCR, and TCRdb kept only the in-frame ones, dropping some. This sample has approximately 200,000 clones; approximately 82% occur once, and the top ten carry 6.9%. The chain employs TRBV4-3 and TRBJ1-6; D ambiguous. Sequenced material: peripheral blood. This receptor was obtained from a human donor with acute or convalescent COVID-19. The donor label of this sample is uncertain. CDR3 nucleotide sequence: TGCGCCAGCAGCCAAGATCTGTCCGATCCGAAGAGCTCCTATAATTCACCCCTCCACTTT. This codes for CASSQDLSDPKSSYNSPLHF.